This T cell receptor beta chain was recorded in a study of T-cell reconstitution after alpha-beta-depleted transplantation in children. Study findings and constraints: Expanded graft clones, several hundred of them, were reportedly the source of alpha-beta T cells about two months after transplant. It was newly produced T cells that mostly accounted for T-cell counts and diversity one year after transplant. TCRbeta diversity was high at day 60 in some patients (a result of surviving recipient T cells and thymic progenitors).

The CDR3 runs 14 residues. V was clipped by 2 bases and J by 4 bases, with 11 bases between them. Germline values: CDR1 DFQATT, CDR2 SNEGSKA (reference sequence). Regarding this clonotype: Its antigen is unidentified.

TCRbeta library preparation incorporated unique molecular identifiers. TCRdb called the PCR reads again in MiXCR, with one record for every CDR3 protein. The table has about 980,000 distinct CDR3 sequences, less than 30% seen once; the top ten hold over 25%. V is TRBV20-1 and J is TRBJ2-2, with D perhaps matching TRBD1 (5 bases). The sample was PBMCs, mostly from graft donor cells, taken 360 days after TCRalphabeta/CD19-depleted stem cell transplant. The sequence was collected from a boy less than two years old who had a stem cell transplant for SCID, so the T cells may come from the graft donor. The CDR3 region is CSARFWGFTGELFF. CDR3 nucleotides: TGCAGTGCTAGATTCTGGGGCTTCACCGGGGAGCTGTTTTTT.